The entry below describes one TCR beta chain. Treatment indicated: oral pan-JAK inhibitor, 5-10 mg twice daily. The source of the sample is a study of CD8+ T cells in alopecia areata. Sequencing used cDNA as its template, made by extracting RNA and reverse transcribing it. TCRdb keeps only in-frame clones here, not all; method: immunoSEQ multiplex PCR. The sample records about 220,000 clones, more than 45% being singletons. This clonotype was obtained from a human donor with alopecia areata. The source material was CD4+ T cells sorted from blood, sampled at week 4, from a patient treated with tofacitinib.

The CDR3 sequence is CASVGDLPHNEQFF. CDR3 nucleotides: TGCGCCAGCGTTGGGGACCTCCCCCACAATGAGCAGTTCTTC. The V call is TRBV5-1, the J call TRBJ2-1, with D perhaps matching TRBD1 or TRBD2 (5 bases each). CDR1 is SGHRS, CDR2 YFSETQ, per germline. CDR3 length: 14 amino acids. V lost 7 bases and J lost 5, with 16 bases in between.